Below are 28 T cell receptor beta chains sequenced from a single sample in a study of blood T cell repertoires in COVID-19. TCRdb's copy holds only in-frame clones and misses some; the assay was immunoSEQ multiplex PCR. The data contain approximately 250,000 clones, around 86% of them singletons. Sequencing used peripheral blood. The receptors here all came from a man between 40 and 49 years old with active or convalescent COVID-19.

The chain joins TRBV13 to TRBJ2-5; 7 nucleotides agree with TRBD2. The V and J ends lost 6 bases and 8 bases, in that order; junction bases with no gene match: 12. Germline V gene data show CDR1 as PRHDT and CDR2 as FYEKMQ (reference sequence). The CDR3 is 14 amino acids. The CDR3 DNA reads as TGTGCCAGCAGGGGCGGGGCTGGCGGGGGAACCCAGTACTTC. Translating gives CASRGGAGGGTQYF.

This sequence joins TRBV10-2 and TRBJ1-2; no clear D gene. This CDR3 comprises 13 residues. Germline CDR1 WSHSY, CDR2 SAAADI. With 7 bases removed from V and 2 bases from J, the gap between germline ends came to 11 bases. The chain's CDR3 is CASTYGPNYGYTF. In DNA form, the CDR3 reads TGCGCCAGCACTTATGGGCCGAACTATGGCTACACCTTC.

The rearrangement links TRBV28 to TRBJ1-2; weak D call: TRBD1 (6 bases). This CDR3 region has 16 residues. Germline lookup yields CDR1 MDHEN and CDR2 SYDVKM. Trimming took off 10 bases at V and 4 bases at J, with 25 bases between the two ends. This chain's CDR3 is CATHESGTPVGYGYTF. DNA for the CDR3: TGTGCCACCCATGAGTCCGGGACACCGGTGGGCTATGGCTACACCTTC.

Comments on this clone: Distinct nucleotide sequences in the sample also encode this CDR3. The CDR3 protein is CASSLGASEETQYF. The CDR3 bases are TGTGCCAGCAGCTTAGGAGCATCCGAAGAGACCCAGTACTTC. The V and J genes are TRBV7-9 and TRBJ2-5, with D unresolved. The CDR3 totals 14 residues. Germline CDR1 is SEHNR and CDR2 is FQNEAQ (reference sequence). Trimming shortened V by 1 base and J by 3 bases, and 9 bases separated the two germline ends. The full variable domain, with the rest looked up from reference TRBV7-9 and TRBJ2-5, is DTGVSQNPRHKITKRGQNVTFRCDPISEHNRLYWYRQTLGQGPEFLTYFQNEAQLEKSRLLSDRFSAERPKGSFSTLEIQRTEQGDSAMYLCASSLGASEETQYFGPGTRLLVL.

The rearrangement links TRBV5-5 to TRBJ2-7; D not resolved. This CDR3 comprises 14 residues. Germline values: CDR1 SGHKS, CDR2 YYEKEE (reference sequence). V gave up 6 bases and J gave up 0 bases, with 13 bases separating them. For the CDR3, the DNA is TGTGCCAGCACTTCGACATCGAGCTCCTACGAGCAGTACTTC. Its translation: CASTSTSSSYEQYF.

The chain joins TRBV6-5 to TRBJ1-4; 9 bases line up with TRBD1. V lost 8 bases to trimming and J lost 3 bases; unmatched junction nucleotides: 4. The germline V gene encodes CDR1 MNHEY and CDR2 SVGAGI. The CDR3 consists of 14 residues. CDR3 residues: CASHRGRPNEKLFF. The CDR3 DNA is TGTGCCAGCCACAGGGGGCGTCCTAATGAAAAACTGTTTTTT.

CDR3 sequence: CASSPVPGELFF. CDR3 sequence (DNA): TGTGCCAGCAGTCCGGTTCCCGGGGAGCTGTTTTTT. The rearrangement links TRBV5-6 to TRBJ2-2; D call uncertain. Trimming removed 5 bases at V and 6 bases at J, with 8 bases between. The CDR3 runs 12 residues. Germline-derived CDR1 and CDR2 are SGHDT and YYEEEE.

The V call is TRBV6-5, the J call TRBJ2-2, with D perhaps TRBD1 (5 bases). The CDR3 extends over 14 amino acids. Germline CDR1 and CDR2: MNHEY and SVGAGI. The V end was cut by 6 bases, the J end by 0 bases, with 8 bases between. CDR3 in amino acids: CASRGLSNTGELFF. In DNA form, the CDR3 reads TGTGCCAGCAGGGGGCTTTCGAACACCGGGGAGCTGTTTTTT.

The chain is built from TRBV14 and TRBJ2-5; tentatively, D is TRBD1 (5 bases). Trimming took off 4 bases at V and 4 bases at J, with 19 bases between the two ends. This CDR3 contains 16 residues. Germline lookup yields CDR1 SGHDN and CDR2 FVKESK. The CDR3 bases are TGTGCCAGCAGCCTCGCTGCAGGGAAATGGGGAGAGACCCAGTACTTC. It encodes CASSLAAGKWGETQYF.

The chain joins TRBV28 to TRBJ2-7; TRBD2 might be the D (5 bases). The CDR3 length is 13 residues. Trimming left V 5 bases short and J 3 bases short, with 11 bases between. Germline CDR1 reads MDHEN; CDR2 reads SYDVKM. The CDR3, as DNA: TGTGCCAGCAGTCGAGTCGGGGTCTACGAGCAGTACTTC. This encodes CASSRVGVYEQYF.

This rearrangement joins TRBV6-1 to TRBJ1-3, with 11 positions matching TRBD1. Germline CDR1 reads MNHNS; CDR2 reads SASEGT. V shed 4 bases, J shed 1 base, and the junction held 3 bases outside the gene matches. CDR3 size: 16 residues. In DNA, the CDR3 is TGTGCCAGCAGTGGGGGGACAGGGGGGTCTGGAAACACCATATATTTT. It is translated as CASSGGTGGSGNTIYF.

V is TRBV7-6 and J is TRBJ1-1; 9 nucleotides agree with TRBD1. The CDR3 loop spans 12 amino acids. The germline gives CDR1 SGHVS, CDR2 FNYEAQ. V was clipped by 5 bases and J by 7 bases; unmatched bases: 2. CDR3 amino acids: CASSRGQGEAFF. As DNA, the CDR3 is TGTGCCAGCAGCCGGGGACAGGGTGAAGCTTTCTTT.

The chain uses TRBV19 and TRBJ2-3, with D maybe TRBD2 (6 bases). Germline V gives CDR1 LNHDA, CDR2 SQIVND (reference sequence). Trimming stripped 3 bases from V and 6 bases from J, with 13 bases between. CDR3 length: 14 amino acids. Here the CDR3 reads CASSMEGRDDTQYF. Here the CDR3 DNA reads TGTGCCAGTAGTATGGAGGGGCGGGACGATACGCAGTATTTT.

CDR3 DNA: TGTGCCAGCAGCGGGACAGGGGTTCTCGGCGAGCAGTACTTC. Translated, it gives CASSGTGVLGEQYF. The rearrangement links TRBV7-9 to TRBJ2-7; TRBD1 matches at 10 bases. The V gene end was trimmed by 5 bases and the J gene end by 6 bases; junction bases not matched to a gene: 7. The germline CDR1 and CDR2 sequences are SEHNR and FQNEAQ (reference sequence). The CDR3 length is 14 residues.

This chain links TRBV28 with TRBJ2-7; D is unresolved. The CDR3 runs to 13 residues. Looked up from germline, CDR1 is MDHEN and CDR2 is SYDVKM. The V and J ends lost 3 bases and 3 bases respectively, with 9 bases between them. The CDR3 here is CASSFPLNYEQYF. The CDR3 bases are TGTGCCAGCAGTTTCCCACTAAACTACGAGCAGTACTTC. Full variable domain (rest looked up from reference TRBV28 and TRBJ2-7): DVKVTQSSRYLVKRTGEKVFLECVQDMDHENMFWYRQDPGLGLRLIYFSYDVKMKEKGDIPEGYSVSREKKERFSLILESASTNQTSMYLCASSFPLNYEQYFGPGTRLTVT.

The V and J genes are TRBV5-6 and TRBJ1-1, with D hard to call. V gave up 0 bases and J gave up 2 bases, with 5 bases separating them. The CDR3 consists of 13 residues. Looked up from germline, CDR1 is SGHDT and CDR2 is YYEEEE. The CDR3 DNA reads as TGTGCCAGCAGCTTGGGAGAAAACACTGAAGCTTTCTTT. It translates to CASSLGENTEAFF. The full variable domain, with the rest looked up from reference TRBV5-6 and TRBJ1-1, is DAGVTQSPTHLIKTRGQQVTLRCSPKSGHDTVSWYQQALGQGPQFIFQYYEEEERQRGNFPDRFSGHQFPNYSSELNVNALLLGDSALYLCASSLGENTEAFFGQGTRLTVV.

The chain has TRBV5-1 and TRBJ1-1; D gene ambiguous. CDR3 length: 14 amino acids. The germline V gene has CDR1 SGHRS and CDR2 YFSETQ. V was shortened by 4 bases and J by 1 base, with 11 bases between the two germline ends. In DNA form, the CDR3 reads TGCGCCAGCAGCACTTCCCCCGGGAACACTGAAGCTTTCTTT. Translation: CASSTSPGNTEAFF.

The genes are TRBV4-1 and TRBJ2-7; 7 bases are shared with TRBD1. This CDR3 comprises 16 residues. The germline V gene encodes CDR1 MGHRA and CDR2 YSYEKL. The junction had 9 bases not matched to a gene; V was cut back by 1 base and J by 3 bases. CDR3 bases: TGCGCCAGCAGCCAAGCCTCCTACAGGGGTCGCTACGAGCAGTACTTC. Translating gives CASSQASYRGRYEQYF.

The CDR3 nucleotides read TGCGCCAGCAGCTACTCCGGGACTAGCGGTGGTGATGAGCAGTTCTTC. Its translation is CASSYSGTSGGDEQFF. This chain links TRBV5-1 with TRBJ2-1; 11 nucleotides match TRBD2. Germline CDR1 SGHRS, CDR2 YFSETQ. The length of the CDR3 is 16 residues. The junction had 10 bases not matched to a gene; V was cut back by 3 bases and J by 8 bases. Together with reference TRBV5-1 and TRBJ2-1, the CDR3 gives the full variable domain: KAGVTQTPRYLIKTRGQQVTLSCSPISGHRSVSWYQQTPGQGLQFLFEYFSETQRNKGNFPGRFSGRQFSNSRSEMNVSTLELGDSALYLCASSYSGTSGGDEQFFGPGTRLTVL.

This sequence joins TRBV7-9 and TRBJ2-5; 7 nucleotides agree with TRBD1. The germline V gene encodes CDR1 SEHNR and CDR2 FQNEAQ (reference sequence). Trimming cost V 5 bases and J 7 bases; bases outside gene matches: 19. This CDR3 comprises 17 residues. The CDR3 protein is CASSLPGQFKSFGTQYF. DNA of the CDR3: TGTGCCAGCAGCCTACCGGGACAGTTTAAGTCGTTCGGGACCCAGTACTTC. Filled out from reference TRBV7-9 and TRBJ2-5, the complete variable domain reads DTGVSQNPRHKITKRGQNVTFRCDPISEHNRLYWYRQTLGQGPEFLTYFQNEAQLEKSRLLSDRFSAERPKGSFSTLEIQRTEQGDSAMYLCASSLPGQFKSFGTQYFGPGTRLLVL.

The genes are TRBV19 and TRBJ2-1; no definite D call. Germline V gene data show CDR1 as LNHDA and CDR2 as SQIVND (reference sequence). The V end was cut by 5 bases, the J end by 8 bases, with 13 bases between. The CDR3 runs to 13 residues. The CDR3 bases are TGTGCCAGTAGTCTCCAGGTGATGTATGAGCAGTTCTTC. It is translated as CASSLQVMYEQFF.

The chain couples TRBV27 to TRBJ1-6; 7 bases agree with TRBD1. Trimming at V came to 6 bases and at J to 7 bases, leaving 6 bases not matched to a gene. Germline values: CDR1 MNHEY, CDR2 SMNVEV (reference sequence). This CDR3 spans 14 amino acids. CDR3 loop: CASRRQGENSPLHF. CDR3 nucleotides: TGTGCCAGCAGACGACAGGGAGAAAATTCACCCCTCCACTTT.

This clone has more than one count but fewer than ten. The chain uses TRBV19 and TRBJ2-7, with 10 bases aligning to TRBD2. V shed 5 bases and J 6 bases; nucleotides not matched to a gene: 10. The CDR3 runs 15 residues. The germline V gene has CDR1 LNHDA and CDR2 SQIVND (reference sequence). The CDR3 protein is CASSAASGRFFEQYF. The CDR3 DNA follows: TGTGCCAGTAGTGCCGCTAGCGGGAGATTCTTCGAGCAGTACTTC.

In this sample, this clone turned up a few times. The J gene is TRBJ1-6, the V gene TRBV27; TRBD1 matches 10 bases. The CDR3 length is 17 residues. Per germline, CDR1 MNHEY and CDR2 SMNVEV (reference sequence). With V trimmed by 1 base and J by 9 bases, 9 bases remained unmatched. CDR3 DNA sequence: TGTGCCAGCAGTTTATTCGCACCGGGACAGGGGATTTCACCCCTCCACTTT. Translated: CASSLFAPGQGISPLHF.

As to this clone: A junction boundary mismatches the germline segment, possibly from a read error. The CDR3: CASSGVGGLKTEAFF. The CDR3 bases are TGTGCCAGCAGTGGGGTCGGGGGGCTGAAGACTGAAGCTTTCTTT. This chain joins TRBV2 and TRBJ1-1; TRBD1 is a possible D gene (6 bases). CDR1 and CDR2 (germline): SNHLY, FYNNEI. The CDR3 is made up of 15 amino acids.

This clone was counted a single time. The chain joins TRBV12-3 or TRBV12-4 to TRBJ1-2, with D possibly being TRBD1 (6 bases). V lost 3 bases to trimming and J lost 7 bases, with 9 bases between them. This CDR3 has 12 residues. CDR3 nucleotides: TGTGCCAGCAGTTTCAGGGGCCGTGGCTACACCTTC. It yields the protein CASSFRGRGYTF.

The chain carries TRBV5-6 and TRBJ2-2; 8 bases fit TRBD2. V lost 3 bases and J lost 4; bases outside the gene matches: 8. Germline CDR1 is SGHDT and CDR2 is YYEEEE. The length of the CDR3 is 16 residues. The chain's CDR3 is CASSWPSGGPTGELFF. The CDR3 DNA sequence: TGTGCCAGCAGCTGGCCCAGCGGGGGCCCCACCGGGGAGCTGTTTTTT.

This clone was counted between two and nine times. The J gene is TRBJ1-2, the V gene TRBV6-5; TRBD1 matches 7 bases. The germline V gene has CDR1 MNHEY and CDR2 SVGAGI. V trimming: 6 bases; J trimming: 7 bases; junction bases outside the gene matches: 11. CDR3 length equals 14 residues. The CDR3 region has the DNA TGTGCCAGCAGCCGACAGGGTTTTTTCTCTGGCTACACCTTC. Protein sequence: CASSRQGFFSGYTF.